The 14 T cell receptor beta chains presented below share a single source sample, sequenced in a study of blood T cells in healthy people across ages. For the second PCR, which ran for about 6 to 11 cycles, a sample-barcoded 5' primer and a J-beta primer mix were used. TCRdb fed the 5' RACE reads into MiXCR, producing one record per CDR3 protein. The sample records about 380,000 distinct CDR3 sequences, approximately 47% being singletons. Specimen: blood. These receptors all stem from a man in his 60s in good health.

The chain has TRBV20-1 and TRBJ1-6; 8 bases fit TRBD1. The junction had 4 bases not matched to a gene; V was cut back by 5 bases and J by 7 bases. There are 13 residues in the CDR3. The germline V gene has CDR1 DFQATT and CDR2 SNEGSKA (reference sequence). The CDR3 sequence is CSALRGQNSPLHF. For the CDR3, the DNA is TGCAGTGCTCTCAGGGGGCAGAATTCACCCCTCCACTTT.

The chain joins TRBV27 to TRBJ1-2; D gene uncertain. Trimming shortened V by 8 bases and J by 1 base, and 14 bases separated the two germline ends. This CDR3 spans 14 amino acids. Germline CDR1 and CDR2: MNHEY and SMNVEV (reference sequence). This chain's CDR3 is CASCPRAFNYGYTF. The CDR3 nucleotides read TGTGCCAGCTGTCCCCGGGCATTTAACTATGGCTACACCTTC.

This clonotype appeared many times. The rearrangement joins TRBV29-1 to TRBJ2-7; D is uncertain. The CDR3 extends over 11 amino acids. V was pared by 4 bases and J by 4 bases, with 8 bases between. CDR1 is SQVTM, CDR2 ANQGSEA, per germline. In DNA form, the CDR3 reads TGCAGCGTTGGTCATTCGTACGAGCAGTACTTC. It yields the protein CSVGHSYEQYF.

This clonotype was recorded many times. Relative to the germline gene, one junction end is altered; a read error may explain this. The chain links TRBV7-2 to TRBJ1-2; D is perhaps TRBD1 (5 bases). This CDR3 comprises 12 residues. From germline, CDR1 is SGHTA and CDR2 FQGNSA. CDR3 coding DNA: TGTGCCAGCAGTTTAGGGGTCTATGGCTACACCTTC. This codes for CASSLGVYGYTF.

The chain has TRBV20-1 and TRBJ2-7; the D call may be TRBD1 or TRBD2 (7 bases each). The CDR3 contains 14 residues. V was trimmed by 6 bases and J by 2 bases, leaving 17 bases between them. Germline assignment: CDR1 DFQATT and CDR2 SNEGSKA (reference sequence). The CDR3 DNA reads as TGCAGTGCCTCCCCCCAGGGGGGGGCCTACGAGCAGTACTTC. Translation: CSASPQGGAYEQYF.

This chain connects TRBV7-9 to TRBJ2-7; 8 bases are a match to TRBD1. Germline V CDR1 and CDR2: SEHNR, FQNEAQ (reference sequence). V lost 1 base, J lost 4 bases, and 6 bases stayed unmatched. This CDR3 region has 15 residues. The CDR3 loop reads CASSLVGTGAYEQYF. CDR3 coding DNA: TGTGCCAGCAGCTTAGTTGGGACAGGAGCATACGAGCAGTACTTC.

The chain has TRBV7-9 and TRBJ2-1; 7 nucleotides match TRBD1. Germline CDR1 SEHNR, CDR2 FQNEAQ (reference sequence). V shed 4 bases and J 4 bases; nucleotides not matched to a gene: 4. The CDR3 extends over 14 amino acids. The DNA for the CDR3 is TGTGCCAGCAGCTCCCTGACAGGGTACAATGAGCAGTTCTTC. Translated, it gives CASSSLTGYNEQFF.

Worth noting for this clonotype: The CDR3 does not close with the conserved phenylalanine or tryptophan, likely indicating a read error. This rearrangement joins TRBV9 to TRBJ2-3; tentatively, D is TRBD1 or TRBD2 (5 bases each). Looked up from germline, CDR1 is SGDLS and CDR2 is YYNGEE. Trimming took off 3 bases at V and 2 bases at J, with 10 bases between the two ends. This CDR3 region has 14 residues. The CDR3 nucleotides are TGTGCCAGCAGCGCCGGGACCCACACAGATACGCAGTATTCT. It translates to CASSAGTHTDTQYS.

The J gene is TRBJ2-5, the V gene TRBV24-1; 7 bases are shared with TRBD1. This CDR3 is 16 amino acids long. Trimming cost V 3 bases and J 2 bases; bases outside gene matches: 8. From germline, CDR1 is KGHDR and CDR2 SFDVKD. CDR3 residues: CATSDRRPGQQETQYF. CDR3 DNA sequence: TGTGCCACCAGTGATCGAAGACCGGGACAGCAAGAGACCCAGTACTTC.

The table lists this clonotype with a few counts. The chain carries TRBV6-2 or TRBV6-3 and TRBJ1-5; 7 bases are a match to TRBD1. This CDR3 spans 16 amino acids. CDR1 and CDR2 from the germline V gene are MNHEY and SVGEGT. V lost 5 bases and J lost 1; bases outside the gene matches: 8. DNA for the CDR3: TGTGCCAGCAGTACCTACAGGGGTCGGAGCAATCAGCCCCAGCATTTT. This codes for CASSTYRGRSNQPQHF.

J is TRBJ1-6 and V is TRBV20-1; a possible D gene is TRBD1 (6 bases). There are 14 residues in the CDR3. Germline CDR1 and CDR2: DFQATT and SNEGSKA (reference sequence). Trimming took 6 bases from V and 5 from J, leaving 14 bases between them. The CDR3: CSAGTWENNSPLHF. DNA for the CDR3: TGCAGTGCAGGGACATGGGAGAATAATTCACCCCTCCACTTT.

This sequence joins TRBV9 and TRBJ2-7, with no clear D. CDR1 is SGDLS and CDR2 is YYNGEE in the germline V gene. The V and J ends lost 3 bases and 2 bases respectively, with 9 bases between them. The CDR3 runs to 13 residues. CDR3 amino acids: CASSGEGPYEQYF. In DNA form, the CDR3 reads TGTGCCAGCAGCGGAGAAGGCCCCTACGAGCAGTACTTC.

The genes are TRBV7-9 and TRBJ1-6; 8 bases are shared with TRBD1. CDR1 is SEHNR and CDR2 is FQNEAQ in the germline V gene (reference sequence). The CDR3 consists of 14 residues. V was pared by 5 bases and J by 11 bases, with 8 bases of the junction left unmatched. DNA of the CDR3: TGTGCCAGCAGCCAAAGACAGGGGTCGGCACCCCTCCACTTT. Its protein is CASSQRQGSAPLHF. The full variable domain, with the rest looked up from reference TRBV7-9 and TRBJ1-6, is DTGVSQNPRHKITKRGQNVTFRCDPISEHNRLYWYRQTLGQGPEFLTYFQNEAQLEKSRLLSDRFSAERPKGSFSTLEIQRTEQGDSAMYLCASSQRQGSAPLHFGNGTRLTVT.

Comment on this clonotype: The junction does not match germline at one end; this may be a read error. The chain uses TRBV11-1 and TRBJ2-1; a weak D match, TRBD2 (6 bases). This CDR3 comprises 15 residues. The V gene's germline CDR1 is SGHAT and CDR2 FQDESV (reference sequence). This CDR3 is CVSSGRRGAGREQFF. The CDR3 DNA is TGTGTCAGCAGCGGACGTAGGGGCGCGGGACGTGAGCAGTTCTTC.